The clone carrying this T cell receptor beta chain was counted a few times. The data derive from a study of regulatory T cells in long-lasting Graves disease. The time point here: newly diagnosed GD, antithyroid drugs for less than 3 months. RNA from PBMCs was the source of the TCR library. Library construction for TCR beta used iRepertoire HTBI primers and Arm-PCR of CDR3 regions. Using its own MiXCR run on the multiplex PCR reads, TCRdb lists one record per CDR3 protein. The sample holds some 500,000 distinct CDR3 sequences, roughly a sixth seen once. These same data were also listed under a study on T cells in Graves' hyperthyroidism and ophthalmopathy. That study reports: With a median lead of roughly 6.8 months before onset, the model predicted ophthalmopathy.

The receptor's source is a woman aged 40 to 65 with Graves disease. Sequencing used peripheral blood mononuclear cells (PBMCs), obtained at new diagnosis, from a patient treated with antithyroid drugs.

CDR3 DNA: TGTGCCAGCAGCTTACAGCGGGGGGTCTACAATGAGCAGTTCTTC. Residues: CASSLQRGVYNEQFF. The gene calls are TRBV11-2 and TRBJ2-1; TRBD2 matches 9 bases. V lost 2 bases, J lost 3 bases, and 2 bases stayed unmatched. Germline CDR1 SGHAT, CDR2 FQNNGV. The CDR3 length is 15 residues.